The 24 T cell receptor beta chains in this list originate from one sample, sequenced in a study of chemoradiotherapy in HPV16-positive cancers (dated by TCRdb to 2022 to 2024). Receptor libraries were prepared by the immunoSEQ multiplex PCR assay. TCRdb mirrors the immuneACCESS table, restricted to in-frame sequences. Some clones are absent from its copies; in checked studies, under half trace to an unresolved V gene, and the reason for the others is unknown. Counted in this sample were around 13,000 clones; about 80% of them appeared once. The ten largest make up about 1.4% of the sample. Sample collection occurred from a patient who underwent chemoradiotherapy. The receptors here all came from a human donor with HPV-associated anogenital cancer.

V and J are TRBV7-2 and TRBJ1-5; tentative D call: TRBD1 (6 bases). This CDR3 has 14 amino acids. Germline V lookup: CDR1 SGHTA, CDR2 FQGNSA. V lost 5 bases and J 6 bases, leaving 14 bases between the germline ends. The CDR3 nucleotides are TGTGCCAGCAGCCCCCCAGGGGAGGGTCAGCCCCAGCATTTT. Translation gives CASSPPGEGQPQHF.

The CDR3: CASSQNRANDGYTF. CDR3 in DNA: TGCGCCAGCAGCCAAAACAGGGCGAACGATGGCTACACCTTC. This rearrangement joins TRBV4-3 to TRBJ1-2, with a possible D match to TRBD1 (6 bases). The ends were cut back, 2 bases at V and 6 bases at J, with 13 bases in the middle. CDR1 is LGHNA, CDR2 YSLEER, per germline. This CDR3 is 14 amino acids long.

The genes are TRBV18 and TRBJ2-5; TRBD2 might be the D (5 bases). The CDR3 runs 12 residues. CDR1 KGHSH and CDR2 LQKENI come from the germline V gene. Trimming took off 6 bases at V and 1 base at J, with 6 bases between the two ends. The CDR3 region has the DNA TGTGCCAGCTCCGAGGGCCAAGAGACCCAGTACTTC. It encodes CASSEGQETQYF.

The chain carries TRBV11-3 and TRBJ2-6, with no clear D. CDR1 and CDR2 from the germline V gene are SGHNT and YENEEA. Trimming took off 3 bases at V and 4 bases at J, with 4 bases between the two ends. This CDR3 comprises 13 residues. The CDR3 loop is CASSFRGANVLTF. The CDR3 DNA reads TGTGCCAGCAGCTTCAGAGGGGCCAACGTCCTGACTTTC. Combining the CDR3 with reference TRBV11-3 and TRBJ2-6 gives the whole variable domain EAGVVQSPRYKIIEKKQPVAFWCNPISGHNTLYWYLQNLGQGPELLIRYENEEAVDDSQLPKDRFSAERLKGVDSTLKIQPAELGDSAVYLCASSFRGANVLTFGAGSRLTVL.

This rearrangement joins TRBV9 to TRBJ2-1; no clear D gene. This CDR3 has 14 residues. Trimming pared 3 bases from V and 6 bases from J, leaving 13 bases between. Germline CDR1 and CDR2: SGDLS and YYNGEE. CDR3 residues: CASSAQMTVNEQFF. DNA of the CDR3: TGTGCCAGCAGCGCCCAGATGACGGTCAATGAGCAGTTCTTC.

The chain recombines TRBV5-6 with TRBJ1-4; 7 bases line up with TRBD1. In germline, CDR1 is SGHDT, CDR2 YYEEEE. V dropped 4 bases and J dropped 5; count of bases not matched to a gene: 5. CDR3 size: 14 residues. Here the CDR3 reads CASSQDRSNEKLFF. The CDR3 coding sequence is TGTGCCAGCAGCCAGGACAGGAGCAATGAAAAACTGTTTTTT.

A few counts support this clone. The chain is built from TRBV5-4 and TRBJ1-5; TRBD1 is a possible D gene (5 bases). This CDR3 is built from 14 residues. Germline V gives CDR1 SGHNT, CDR2 YYREEE (reference sequence). V lost 3 bases and J lost 4, with 11 bases in between. The CDR3 region is CASSWGRGNQPQHF. Written as DNA, the CDR3 is TGTGCCAGCAGCTGGGGACGGGGTAATCAGCCCCAGCATTTT.

The J gene is TRBJ2-2, the V gene TRBV12-5; D might be TRBD2 (5 bases). The CDR3 covers 14 residues. Deletions cut 4 bases from V and 9 bases from J, with 15 bases between. Germline CDR1 reads LGHNT; CDR2 reads FRNRAP. CDR3 sequence: CASGSVPSGRELFF. The CDR3 coding sequence is TGTGCTAGTGGTTCCGTGCCCTCGGGGAGGGAGCTGTTTTTT.

The chain links TRBV27 to TRBJ2-7; D unresolved. This CDR3 is 12 amino acids long. The V end lost 3 bases, the J end lost 5 bases, and 8 bases lay between the germline ends. CDR1 is MNHEY, CDR2 SMNVEV, per germline (reference sequence). CDR3 sequence (DNA): TGTGCCAGCAGTTTGGCCGGCCACGAGCAGTACTTC. Translation: CASSLAGHEQYF.

This clone was seen a single time. V is TRBV9 and J is TRBJ2-1; a possible D gene is TRBD2 (6 bases). The CDR3 sequence is 15 residues long. Deletions cut 2 bases from V and 2 bases from J, with 11 bases between. The germline gives CDR1 SGDLS, CDR2 YYNGEE. The CDR3 DNA is TGTGCCAGCAGCGTGGTAGCGGATCCCTACAATGAGCAGTTCTTC. Protein sequence: CASSVVADPYNEQFF.

This chain uses TRBV29-1 with TRBJ2-3; D might be TRBD1 (5 bases). This CDR3 comprises 12 residues. V lost 2 bases, J lost 4 bases, and 7 bases lay in between. Germline V gives CDR1 SQVTM, CDR2 ANQGSEA. The CDR3 coding sequence is TGCAGCGTTGAAATAGGGGCAGATACGCAGTATTTT. It translates to CSVEIGADTQYF.

The CDR3, as DNA: TGTGCCACCAGCAGAGGTATCTTACAGGCGGGGGGCTATGGCTACACCTTC. The encoded protein is CATSRGILQAGGYGYTF. V is TRBV15 and J is TRBJ1-2; a possible D gene is TRBD1 (5 bases). Trimming removed 1 base at V and 4 bases at J, with 19 bases between. The CDR3 contains 17 residues. Germline V lookup: CDR1 LNHNV, CDR2 YYDKDF (reference sequence).

The chain links TRBV5-4 to TRBJ2-3; 10 bases fit TRBD2. The ends lost 0 bases at V and 3 bases at J; junction bases unmatched: 4. Per the germline V gene, CDR1 is SGHNT and CDR2 is YYREEE (reference sequence). This CDR3 has 16 amino acids. CDR3 bases: TGTGCCAGCAGCTTGGGCGGACTAGCGGTTACAGATACGCAGTATTTT. It yields the protein CASSLGGLAVTDTQYF.

On this clone itself: Other DNA sequences within the sample encode an identical CDR3. V gene TRBV7-8 combines with J gene TRBJ1-1; no clear D. The V end was cut by 3 bases, the J end by 1 base, with 6 bases between. From germline, CDR1 is SGHVS and CDR2 FQNEAQ. The CDR3 consists of 13 residues. The CDR3 region has the DNA TGTGCCAGCAGCTTTGCGGGGAACACTGAAGCTTTCTTT. Protein product: CASSFAGNTEAFF.

The CDR3 DNA reads as TGTGCCGTACGACGAACAGATACGCAGTATTTT. This codes for CAVRRTDTQYF. This chain joins TRBV6-1 and TRBJ2-3, with no clear D. In germline, CDR1 is MNHNS, CDR2 SASEGT. V gave up 11 bases and J gave up 3 bases, with 9 bases separating them. CDR3 length: 11 residues.

V usage is TRBV19 and J usage is TRBJ2-1; the match to TRBD1 covers 7 bases. The CDR3 is 16 residues long. The junction had 11 bases not matched to a gene; V was cut back by 7 bases and J by 2 bases. Germline V gene lookup returns CDR1 LNHDA and CDR2 SQIVND (reference sequence). This chain's CDR3 is CASTPSGRGTYNEQFF. Written as DNA, the CDR3 is TGTGCCAGTACCCCCTCGGGCAGGGGGACCTACAATGAGCAGTTCTTC.

V and J are TRBV30 and TRBJ2-7; D gene uncertain. V shed 2 bases and J shed 0 bases, with 5 bases lying between them. CDR3 length equals 12 residues. Germline-derived CDR1 and CDR2 are GTSNPN and SVGIG (reference sequence). This chain's CDR3 is CAWSQPSYEQYF. The CDR3 coding sequence is TGTGCCTGGAGTCAACCCTCCTACGAGCAGTACTTC.

The gene calls are TRBV19 and TRBJ1-2, with D unresolved. Looked up from germline, CDR1 is LNHDA and CDR2 is SQIVND (reference sequence). This CDR3 is 14 amino acids long. Trimming removed 5 bases from V and 10 bases from J, with 20 bases in between. CDR3 sequence (DNA): TGTGCCAGTAGTTGGACCTCCCCCCCATGGGACTACACCTTC. Protein sequence: CASSWTSPPWDYTF.

V and J are TRBV19 and TRBJ1-5, with D hard to call. CDR1 and CDR2 from the germline V gene are LNHDA and SQIVND (reference sequence). CDR3 length equals 12 residues. With 6 bases removed from V and 4 bases from J, the gap between germline ends came to 7 bases. The chain's CDR3 is CASRYGNQPQHF. For the CDR3, the DNA is TGTGCCAGTAGATACGGGAATCAGCCCCAGCATTTT.

The chain recombines TRBV5-1 with TRBJ1-1; D unresolved. The germline V and J ends were trimmed by 1 base and 1 base, with 5 bases remaining between them. From germline, CDR1 is SGHRS and CDR2 YFSETQ. The CDR3 contains 13 residues. The CDR3 spells CASSLQQNTEAFF. The CDR3 region has the DNA TGCGCCAGCAGCTTGCAACAGAACACTGAAGCTTTCTTT.

This clone occurred a few times. V and J are TRBV5-1 and TRBJ1-3; no firm D call. This CDR3 has 16 residues. Germline lookup yields CDR1 SGHRS and CDR2 YFSETQ. V lost 2 bases to trimming and J lost 2 bases, with 14 bases between them. Here the CDR3 DNA reads TGCGCCAGCAGCTTTGCGGGAAGGGCGGCTGGAAACACCATATATTTT. Translating it yields CASSFAGRAAGNTIYF.

The chain is built from TRBV7-9 and TRBJ2-1; D might be TRBD2 (6 bases). Germline CDR1 reads SEHNR; CDR2 reads FQNEAQ (reference sequence). The length of the CDR3 is 14 residues. V was shortened by 5 bases and J by 0 bases, with 8 bases between the two germline ends. The CDR3 nucleotides are TGTGCCAGCAGCAAGACTAGCTCCTACAATGAGCAGTTCTTC. Translated: CASSKTSSYNEQFF.

The chain combines TRBV27 with TRBJ1-1, with D unresolved. Germline V gives CDR1 MNHEY, CDR2 SMNVEV (reference sequence). Trimming shortened V by 7 bases and J by 5 bases, and 11 bases separated the two germline ends. The CDR3 covers 12 residues. The CDR3: CASMRWFTEAFF. The CDR3 nucleotides read TGTGCCAGCATGCGGTGGTTTACTGAAGCTTTCTTT.

V is TRBV18 and J is TRBJ1-1, with D perhaps matching TRBD1 (6 bases). The germline CDR1 and CDR2 sequences are KGHSH and LQKENI. The CDR3 is 14 amino acids. The ends were cut back, 4 bases at V and 4 bases at J, with 13 bases in the middle. CDR3 sequence reads: CASSLQGMGTEAFF. For the CDR3, the DNA is TGTGCCAGCTCACTTCAGGGGATGGGCACTGAAGCTTTCTTT.